Following are 5 T cell receptor beta chains from one sample sequenced in a study of blood T cell repertoires in COVID-19. Profiled with immunoSEQ multiplex PCR; TCRdb holds only in-frame clones, not every one. In the table there are over 120,000 clones, about 79% of which are singletons. The sequenced sample consisted of PBMCs or T cells enriched from blood (not recorded which). The origin of the receptors is a woman aged 50 to 65 who had recovered from COVID-19.

The chain is built from TRBV2 and TRBJ1-6, with 8 bases aligning to TRBD1. CDR1 and CDR2 (germline): SNHLY, FYNNEI. This CDR3 has 15 amino acids. With V trimmed by 5 bases and J by 8 bases, 8 bases remained unmatched. In DNA, the CDR3 is TGTGCCAGCAGTATCGTCGGACAGGGAGATTCACCCCTCCACTTT. Translating gives CASSIVGQGDSPLHF.

This clone was seen just once. The chain combines TRBV9 with TRBJ2-7; 14 positions match TRBD2. Losses at the gene ends were 2 bases for V and 7 bases for J; bases not matched to a gene: 5. There are 15 residues in the CDR3. Per germline, CDR1 SGDLS and CDR2 YYNGEE. Written as DNA, the CDR3 is TGTGCCAGCAGCGTTGGGACTAGCGGGAGCGGTGAGCAGTACTTC. Protein sequence: CASSVGTSGSGEQYF. The full variable domain, in which reference TRBV9 and TRBJ2-7 provide the parts outside the CDR3, is DSGVTQTPKHLITATGQRVTLRCSPRSGDLSVYWYQQSLDQGLQFLIQYYNGEERAKGNILERFSAQQFPDLHSELNLSSLELGDSALYFCASSVGTSGSGEQYFGPGTRLTVT.

The chain employs TRBV5-1 and TRBJ1-6, with D maybe TRBD1 (6 bases). Trimming left V 1 base short and J 2 bases short, with 10 bases between. The CDR3 has 16 amino acids. Germline CDR1 is SGHRS and CDR2 is YFSETQ. CDR3 sequence reads: CASSLTGTAYNSPLHF. CDR3 DNA sequence: TGCGCCAGCAGCTTGACAGGGACGGCCTATAATTCACCCCTCCACTTT.

This clone was seen a handful of times. The chain links TRBV2 to TRBJ2-7, with 7 bases that match TRBD2. The CDR3 is 15 amino acids. The junction had 10 bases not matched to a gene; V was cut back by 2 bases and J by 6 bases. Germline V lookup: CDR1 SNHLY, CDR2 FYNNEI. The CDR3 is CASSEIGLDPIEQYF. The CDR3 DNA is TGTGCCAGCAGTGAAATTGGACTAGACCCAATCGAGCAGTACTTC.

The chain couples TRBV28 to TRBJ2-7; 8 bases line up with TRBD1. J lost 4 bases, V lost 8 bases, and 7 bases had no gene match. The CDR3 extends over 13 amino acids. Germline lookup yields CDR1 MDHEN and CDR2 SYDVKM. The DNA for the CDR3 is TGTGCCAGCGCCAGGGACAGGCCATACGAGCAGTACTTC. Its protein is CASARDRPYEQYF.